Below are 17 T cell receptor beta chains sequenced from a single sample in a study of graft-versus-host responses after intestinal transplantation. The antigens for these receptors are not known. Repertoires were generated with immunoSEQ multiplex PCR, while TCRdb's copy carries only in-frame clones and drops some. This sample has over 100,000 clones, with approximately 92% found just once. The starting material was unstimulated CD4+ T cells sorted from spleen or lymph node cells, obtained before intestinal transplant. Receptors were obtained from a human donor who received an intestinal transplant.

The gene calls are TRBV18 and TRBJ1-2; 8 nucleotides agree with TRBD1. Germline V gives CDR1 KGHSH, CDR2 LQKENI. This CDR3 spans 14 amino acids. Unmatched junction bases numbered 6, after V lost 3 bases and J lost 6 bases. The CDR3 protein is CASSPAGGSNGYTF. The CDR3 nucleotides are TGTGCCAGCTCACCTGCAGGGGGCTCGAATGGCTACACCTTC.

The chain is built from TRBV30 and TRBJ2-7, with D possibly TRBD2 on 6 matching bases. The CDR3 totals 11 residues. Germline CDR1 GTSNPN, CDR2 SVGIG (reference sequence). V gave up 4 bases and J gave up 11 bases, with 15 bases separating them. The CDR3 DNA sequence: TGTGCCTGGACCGTCTCCGGGAGTGAGTACTTC. This gives the protein CAWTVSGSEYF.

This rearrangement joins TRBV5-1 to TRBJ2-3; 7 bases line up with TRBD2. CDR3 length: 15 residues. With 4 bases clipped from V and 6 bases from J, the junction kept 11 bases outside the gene matches. Germline V lookup: CDR1 SGHRS, CDR2 YFSETQ. CDR3 in amino acids: CASSPWTSRADTQYF. DNA for the CDR3: TGCGCCAGCAGCCCGTGGACTAGTCGGGCCGATACGCAGTATTTT.

The genes are TRBV6-1 and TRBJ1-5; 7 nucleotides align to TRBD1. Unmatched junction bases numbered 16, after V lost 6 bases and J lost 11 bases. Germline CDR1 and CDR2: MNHNS and SASEGT. CDR3 size: 15 residues. CDR3 amino acids: CASSPRDRVAMAQHF. CDR3 DNA: TGTGCCAGCAGCCCCCGAGACAGGGTTGCTATGGCCCAGCATTTT.

The rearrangement uses TRBV4-1 and TRBJ2-1; a weak D match, TRBD2 (7 bases). V dropped 2 bases and J dropped 7 bases, with 15 bases sitting between them. The CDR3 runs 15 residues. The V gene's germline CDR1 is MGHRA and CDR2 YSYEKL. This CDR3 is CASSQIGEGGNEQFF. DNA for the CDR3: TGCGCCAGCAGCCAAATCGGGGAGGGGGGAAATGAGCAGTTCTTC.

This clone was seen once. This chain joins TRBV5-8 and TRBJ2-7; D gene ambiguous. Germline CDR1 SGHTS, CDR2 YDEGEE. V lost 0 bases and J 8 bases, leaving 21 bases between the germline ends. The CDR3 loop spans 16 amino acids. In nucleotides, the CDR3 is TGTGCCAGCAGCTTGGCCATGGGCGCAACTTTGCTGAAGCAGTACTTC. Its translation: CASSLAMGATLLKQYF.

To note about this clone: A junction end diverges from the germline sequence, so it may reflect a read error. The chain is built from TRBV7-7 and TRBJ2-7; 11 bases match TRBD2. Germline V gene sequence: CDR1 SSHAT, CDR2 FNYEAQ (reference sequence). The length of the CDR3 is 17 residues. The CDR3: CASSAGLAESSRVEQYF. In nucleotides, the CDR3 is TGTGCTAGCAGCGCGGGACTAGCGGAGAGTTCGAGGGTCGAGCAGTACTTC. Filled out from reference TRBV7-7 and TRBJ2-7, the complete variable domain reads GAGVSQSPRYKVTKRGQDVTLRCDPISSHATLYWYQQALGQGPEFLTYFNYEAQPDKSGLPSDRFSAERPEGSISTLTIQRTEQRDSAMYRCASSAGLAESSRVEQYFGPGTRLTVT.

Regarding this clone: The sample holds other DNA sequences that translate to the same CDR3. This sequence joins TRBV10-3 and TRBJ2-5; D is uncertain. V was clipped by 4 bases and J by 3 bases, with 3 bases between them. The CDR3 length is 11 residues. Germline loops: CDR1 ENHRY, CDR2 SYGVKD. The CDR3 is CAISVEETQYF. CDR3 in DNA: TGTGCCATCAGTGTCGAAGAGACCCAGTACTTC.

The rearrangement links TRBV5-6 to TRBJ2-7, with D perhaps TRBD2 (5 bases). Trimming removed 6 bases at V and 6 bases at J, with 10 bases between. The CDR3 spans 11 residues. Per germline, CDR1 SGHDT and CDR2 YYEEEE. CDR3 in DNA: TGTGCCAGCACTCGAGAGGGCGAGCAGTACTTC. Amino acids: CASTREGEQYF. Drawing the rest from reference TRBV5-6 and TRBJ2-7, the complete variable domain is DAGVTQSPTHLIKTRGQQVTLRCSPKSGHDTVSWYQQALGQGPQFIFQYYEEEERQRGNFPDRFSGHQFPNYSSELNVNALLLGDSALYLCASTREGEQYFGPGTRLTVT.

The V and J genes are TRBV28 and TRBJ1-5; the match to TRBD1 covers 7 bases. Germline trimming cut 3 bases from V and 4 bases from J; bases unmatched to any gene: 9. Germline V gene data show CDR1 as MDHEN and CDR2 as SYDVKM. The CDR3 has 16 residues. DNA of the CDR3: TGTGCCAGCAGTTTGAAGGGGGACAGACCGAATCAGCCCCAGCATTTT. This translates into CASSLKGDRPNQPQHF.

This clone was seen a handful of times. This sequence joins TRBV7-9 and TRBJ2-2; D might be TRBD1 (5 bases). From germline, CDR1 is SEHNR and CDR2 FQNEAQ (reference sequence). This CDR3 has 13 residues. The germline V and J ends were trimmed by 5 bases and 8 bases, with 12 bases remaining between them. The CDR3: CASSDRGEGELFF. For the CDR3, the DNA is TGTGCCAGCAGCGATAGGGGTGAAGGGGAGCTGTTTTTT.

The chain combines TRBV10-3 with TRBJ2-5, with 9 bases that match TRBD2. The CDR3 spans 12 residues. Looked up from germline, CDR1 is ENHRY and CDR2 is SYGVKD. The CDR3 loop reads CAPAGGKETQYF. For the CDR3, the DNA is TGTGCGCCAGCGGGAGGTAAAGAGACCCAGTACTTC.

The chain uses TRBV30 and TRBJ1-4; D is unclear. Germline V gene lookup returns CDR1 GTSNPN and CDR2 SVGIG (reference sequence). The CDR3 is 11 residues long. Trimming took off 6 bases at V and 3 bases at J, with 5 bases between the two ends. CDR3 loop: CACLANEKLFF. CDR3 DNA sequence: TGTGCCTGTTTGGCTAATGAAAAACTGTTTTTT. The complete variable domain, with remaining parts taken from reference TRBV30 and TRBJ1-4, reads SQTIHQWPATLVQPVGSPLSLECTVEGTSNPNLYWYRQAAGRGLQLLFYSVGIGQISSEVPQNLSASRPQDRQFILSSKKLLLSDSGFYLCACLANEKLFFGSGTQLSVL.

This chain joins TRBV7-9 and TRBJ1-1; D call uncertain. Germline V gives CDR1 SEHNR, CDR2 FQNEAQ (reference sequence). There are 18 residues in the CDR3. V was clipped by 2 bases and J by 6 bases, with 25 bases between them. CDR3 residues: CASSLSEGGVSLSAEAFF. The CDR3 bases are TGTGCCAGCAGCTTAAGTGAAGGTGGGGTATCGTTGTCTGCTGAAGCTTTCTTT.

The chain links TRBV29-1 to TRBJ2-3; 9 bases align to TRBD1. CDR1 is SQVTM, CDR2 ANQGSEA, per germline. The CDR3 is 15 amino acids. The ends lost 4 bases at V and 2 bases at J; junction bases unmatched: 7. The CDR3, as DNA: TGCAGCGTTGGGGGACAGGGTCCCACCACAGATACGCAGTATTTT. Translated: CSVGGQGPTTDTQYF.

Only one count was recorded for this clone. The V and J genes are TRBV25-1 and TRBJ1-3; D not certain. The V and J ends lost 1 base and 0 bases respectively, with 7 bases between them. Per the germline V gene, CDR1 is MGHDK and CDR2 is SYGVNS. The CDR3 is made up of 15 amino acids. DNA for the CDR3: TGTGCCAGCAGTGAATTAGGTTCCTCTGGAAACACCATATATTTT. It codes for CASSELGSSGNTIYF.

The rearrangement uses TRBV30 and TRBJ1-2; D uncertain. CDR1 GTSNPN and CDR2 SVGIG come from the germline V gene (reference sequence). Trimming stripped 0 bases from V and 7 bases from J, with 6 bases between. The CDR3 runs to 11 residues. The CDR3 loop reads CAWSVQAGYTF. DNA for the CDR3: TGTGCCTGGAGTGTACAAGCTGGCTACACCTTC. Drawing the rest from reference TRBV30 and TRBJ1-2, the complete variable domain is SQTIHQWPATLVQPVGSPLSLECTVEGTSNPNLYWYRQAAGRGLQLLFYSVGIGQISSEVPQNLSASRPQDRQFILSSKKLLLSDSGFYLCAWSVQAGYTFGSGTRLTVV.